This TCR beta chain appears in the sequencing data of a study of Ad26.COV2.S vaccination and SARS-CoV-2 variants. The assay was immunoSEQ multiplex PCR, and TCRdb's table has in-frame clones only and misses some. Here the sample spans about 410,000 clones, 80% to 90% being singletons. V gave up 3 bases and J gave up 5 bases; unmatched junction bases: 8. The V gene's germline CDR1 is SGHRS and CDR2 YFSETQ. The CDR3 extends over 15 amino acids. Documented treatment: 15 to 20 received Ad26.COV2.S at low or high dose, single or two shots; roughly 5 received placebo; per-sample allocation not given. Collection of samples fell on day 63 after the first vaccine or placebo injection. Recruitment in Boston yielded a donor of adult age, 18-55 years. About this clone: Other DNA sequences in this specimen translate into the identical CDR3.

The TCR originated in a person aged 18-65 years who received the Ad26.COV2.S COVID-19 vaccine or a placebo. The chain links TRBV5-1 to TRBJ2-5, with 9 bases lining up with TRBD1. Sample: peripheral blood, taken in a trial of Ad26.COV2.S vaccine versus placebo. The CDR3 spells CASSSGQGVGETQYF. As DNA, the CDR3 is TGCGCCAGCAGCTCGGGACAGGGTGTTGGTGAGACCCAGTACTTC.